The clone carrying this T cell receptor beta chain was recorded at least ten times. Its target is unknown. This sample is part of a study of identical twins. TCRdb reprocessed the 5' RACE reads via MiXCR and lists one record per CDR3 protein. The repertoire includes fewer than 800,000 distinct CDR3 sequences, under 8.5% of them detected once, and around 1.6% sits in the top ten. The germline CDR1 and CDR2 sequences are LNHNV and YYDKDF (reference sequence). This CDR3 has 14 residues. V was shortened by 0 bases and J by 1 base, with 6 bases between the two germline ends. Overall study results and limits: Memory repertoires lacked the insertion deficit that abundant cord blood beta clonotypes showed. The degree of excess twin sharing was weaker in beta out-of-frame sequences.

These data were also reused for a study on yellow fever vaccine responses in identical twins.

The TCR comes from a woman between 18 and 29 years old in good health. The V and J genes are TRBV15 and TRBJ2-5; D ambiguous. The sequenced sample consisted of PBMCs. The CDR3 reads CATSRERIQETQYF. The CDR3, as DNA: TGTGCCACCAGCAGAGAGAGGATCCAAGAGACCCAGTACTTC.